The rows below give T cell receptor beta chains drawn from one sample of a study of T cells in Graves' hyperthyroidism and ophthalmopathy. TCRdb independently ran MiXCR on the multiplex PCR reads; one entry per CDR3 protein. Seen here are about 480,000 distinct CDR3 sequences, 20% to 25% observed once, and the top ten hold approximately 49%. The sequencing sample was made of blood. These receptors came from a woman in her 70s with Graves' ophthalmopathy. The CDR3 runs from the conserved cysteine through the conserved F or W. A D gene is named only where the DNA matches it firmly. Expanded clones get a size class; other rows say once, few or many, or leave the size out.

v_gene,j_gene,len,abundance,d_gene,CDR3aa,CDR3nt
TRBV6-2/TRBV6-3,TRBJ1-6,15,few,.,CASSTRTRVRSPLHF,TGTGCCAGCAGTACCCGGACCAGGGTTAGGTCACCCCTCCACTTT
TRBV7-6,TRBJ2-5,16,few,TRBD2,CASSLRTSGTRKTQYF,TGTGCCAGCAGCCTAAGGACTAGCGGGACACGGAAGACCCAGTACTTC
TRBV18,TRBJ2-7,14,few,.,CASSPQAATYEQYF,TGTGCCAGCTCACCCCAGGCGGCCACCTACGAGCAGTACTTC
TRBV27,TRBJ2-3,13,once,.,CAGKRRSPDTQYF,TGTGCCGGCAAACGACGGAGCCCAGATACGCAGTATTTT
TRBV2,TRBJ2-3,13,many,.,CASSPRGTDTQYF,TGTGCCAGCAGTCCTAGGGGGACAGATACGCAGTATTTT
TRBV7-9,TRBJ2-1,19,.,TRBD2,CASSGTSGSFISSYNEQFF,TGTGCCAGCAGCGGGACTAGCGGGAGTTTCATCAGCTCCTACAATGAGCAGTTCTTC
TRBV5-5,TRBJ1-1,12,few,TRBD1,CASSLVQGAPFF,TGTGCCAGCAGCCTGGTCCAGGGGGCCCCTTTCTTT
TRBV30,TRBJ1-2,10,.,.,CAWSGPSYTF,TGTGCCTGGAGTGGGCCTTCCTACACCTTC
TRBV4-1,TRBJ2-1,15,.,.,CASSQEAQGYNEQFF,TGCGCCAGCAGCCAAGAGGCGCAGGGTTACAATGAGCAGTTCTTC
TRBV27,TRBJ1-1,15,many,.,CASSLSQAVDTEAFF,TGTGCCAGCAGTTTATCACAGGCGGTCGACACTGAAGCTTTCTTT
TRBV11-2,TRBJ2-3,14,few,.,CASSFLVVTDTQYF,TGTGCCAGCAGCTTCTTGGTGGTCACAGATACGCAGTATTTT
TRBV7-2,TRBJ2-5,13,many,TRBD1,CASSTGATRTQYF,TGTGCCAGCAGCACAGGGGCAACACGGACCCAGTACTTC
TRBV19,TRBJ1-5,13,.,TRBD1,CAIGQGANQPQHF,TGTGCCATAGGACAGGGGGCGAATCAGCCCCAGCATTTT
TRBV25-1,TRBJ2-2,16,.,TRBD1,CASSSPGTGGAGELFF,TGTGCCAGCAGTTCCCCCGGGACAGGAGGCGCCGGGGAGCTGTTTTTT
TRBV7-9,TRBJ1-4,15,few,TRBD1,CASSLRDRGSEKLFF,TGTGCCAGCAGCTTAAGGGACAGGGGGAGTGAAAAACTGTTTTTT
TRBV9,TRBJ1-1,17,.,TRBD1,CASSPRDREIMNTEAFF,TGTGCCAGCAGCCCCCGGGACAGGGAAATCATGAACACTGAAGCTTTCTTT
TRBV20-1,TRBJ2-1,15,once,TRBD1,CSARPWTGTCNEQFF,TGCAGTGCTAGACCTTGGACAGGGACATGCAATGAGCAGTTCTTC
TRBV7-3,TRBJ2-3,15,few,.,CASSLQGHPSDTQYF,TGTGCCAGCAGCTTGCAGGGTCACCCCTCCGATACGCAGTATTTT
TRBV28,TRBJ1-4,14,many,TRBD1,CASSTRQGAEKLFF,TGTGCCAGCAGTACCCGACAGGGTGCAGAAAAACTGTTTTTT
TRBV7-3,TRBJ2-5,16,few,.,CASSPGAAGGQETQYF,TGTGCCAGCAGCCCAGGCGCCGCCGGGGGCCAAGAGACCCAGTACTTC
TRBV7-6,TRBJ1-3,14,.,TRBD1,CASSPDRIGNTIYF,TGTGCCAGCAGCCCGGACAGGATTGGAAACACCATATATTTT
TRBV5-1,TRBJ2-4,17,.,TRBD1,CASSSGQGIGAKNIQYF,TGCGCCAGCAGTTCGGGACAGGGAATTGGAGCCAAAAACATTCAGTACTTC
TRBV5-4,TRBJ2-5,14,.,.,CASSLGGWGETQYF,TGTGCCAGCAGCTTGGGGGGGTGGGGAGAGACCCAGTACTTC
TRBV11-2,TRBJ2-7,15,.,.,CASSPSGSSSYEQYF,TGTGCCAGCAGCCCTTCCGGCTCGAGCTCCTACGAGCAGTACTTC
TRBV6-1,TRBJ1-4,13,.,.,CASSSITAGKLFF,TGTGCCAGCTCAAGTATCACCGCTGGAAAACTGTTTTTT
TRBV20-1,TRBJ2-1,13,few,TRBD2,CSARNRDYNEQFF,TGCAGTGCTAGAAACCGGGACTATAATGAGCAGTTCTTC
TRBV24-1,TRBJ1-5,15,.,TRBD1,CATSPGGASNQPQHF,TGTGCCACCAGTCCAGGGGGCGCAAGCAATCAGCCCCAGCATTTT
TRBV10-3,TRBJ2-5,13,many,TRBD2,CATSGLARETQYF,TGTGCCACCTCGGGACTAGCGAGAGAGACCCAGTACTTC
TRBV18,TRBJ2-1,16,few,.,CASSPPTRRTLNEQFF,TGTGCCAGCTCACCACCTACTAGAAGGACGCTCAATGAGCAGTTCTTC
TRBV7-9,TRBJ2-1,14,many,.,CASSLSVSYNEQFF,TGTGCCAGCAGCTTAAGTGTGTCCTACAATGAGCAGTTCTTC
TRBV7-9,TRBJ2-7,15,.,TRBD1,CASSTGTGGTYEQYF,TGCGCCAGCAGCACCGGGACAGGGGGAACCTACGAGCAGTACTTC
TRBV6-2/TRBV6-3,TRBJ2-1,16,many,TRBD1,CASSYRGTGGYNEQFF,TGTGCCAGCAGTTACCGTGGGACAGGGGGCTACAATGAGCAGTTCTTC
TRBV2,TRBJ1-1,12,many,.,CASSGEPTEAFF,TGTGCCAGCAGTGGGGAACCCACTGAAGCTTTCTTT
TRBV6-5,TRBJ2-2,16,few,.,CASSYSGTPNTGELFF,TGTGCCAGCAGTTACTCGGGGACCCCGAACACCGGGGAGCTGTTTTTT
TRBV20-1,TRBJ2-5,15,.,.,CSVGIRAGPGETQYF,TGCAGTGTAGGAATCAGGGCTGGCCCGGGAGAGACCCAGTACTTC
TRBV12-3/TRBV12-4,TRBJ1-1,15,many,TRBD1,CASSQGGSVNTEAFF,TGTGCCAGCAGCCAAGGGGGCAGTGTGAACACTGAAGCTTTCTTT
TRBV7-9,TRBJ2-5,15,.,.,CASSSSSSGPETQYF,TGTGCCAGCAGTAGTAGTTCGTCCGGGCCAGAGACCCAGTACTTC
TRBV29-1,TRBJ1-1,16,.,TRBD1,CSAPLGTGAMNTEAFF,TGCAGCGCCCCGCTCGGGACAGGGGCGATGAACACTGAAGCTTTCTTT
TRBV29-1,TRBJ1-5,12,many,.,CSVGTGNQPQHF,TGCAGTGTGGGGACCGGCAATCAGCCCCAGCATTTT